The sequence of this T cell receptor (delta chain) was determined in a study of γδ T cells in repeated Plasmodium falciparum infection. Whole-study context: Age- and gender-matched Australian children served as comparison for malaria-exposed Malian children. Study-level results: Vgamma9/Vdelta2+ T cells showed a stable polyclonal repertoire with shared TCRgamma sequences.

Germline V lookup: CDR1 GEAIGNYY, CDR2 EKD. The V and J ends lost 2 bases and 2 bases, in that order; junction bases with no gene match: 10. CDR3 length equals 18 residues. Turning to this clone: Its antigen is currently unknown. The protein in TCRdb stems from a much larger clone and differs at residue 12 from this DNA's translation, likely a read error; here the protein is translated from the DNA.

Gammadelta T cells were flow-sorted from PBMC into Vgamma9/Vdelta2+ and Vdelta2-negative populations for bulk analysis. Each sorted gammadelta sample had TRG and TRD chains sequenced. TCRdb reanalyzed the multiplex PCR reads using CATT. Here the sample spans around 89,000 delta-chain clones, almost 1.5% being singletons. The chain recombines TRDV2 with TRDJ1, with TRDD3 matching 13 bases. This TCR derives from a pool of human donors (malaria-infected and uninfected, not separated). Input material: gamma-delta T cells from blood. CDR3 DNA sequence: TGTGCCTGTGACAATCTACTGGGGGATACGGGCGCGACCGATAAACTCATCTTT. Its translation is CACDNLLGDTGATDKLIF.